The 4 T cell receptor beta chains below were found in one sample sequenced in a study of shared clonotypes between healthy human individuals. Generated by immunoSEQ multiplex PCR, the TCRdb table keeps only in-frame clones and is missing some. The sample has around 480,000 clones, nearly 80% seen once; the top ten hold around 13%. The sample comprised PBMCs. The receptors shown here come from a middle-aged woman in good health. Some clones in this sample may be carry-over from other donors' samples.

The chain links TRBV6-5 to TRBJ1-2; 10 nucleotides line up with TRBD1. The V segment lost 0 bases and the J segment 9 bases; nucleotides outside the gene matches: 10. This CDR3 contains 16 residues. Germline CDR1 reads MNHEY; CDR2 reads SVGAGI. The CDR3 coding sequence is TGTGCCAGCAGTTACTCGAAGGTTGGGACAGGGGCGAGCTACACCTTC. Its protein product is CASSYSKVGTGASYTF.

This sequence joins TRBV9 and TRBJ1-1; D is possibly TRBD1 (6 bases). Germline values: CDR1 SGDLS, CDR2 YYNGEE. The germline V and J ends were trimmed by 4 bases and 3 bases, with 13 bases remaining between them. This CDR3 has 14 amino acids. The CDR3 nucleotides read TGTGCCAGCAGCCCAGGGGCGCGGGACACTGAAGCTTTCTTT. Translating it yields CASSPGARDTEAFF.

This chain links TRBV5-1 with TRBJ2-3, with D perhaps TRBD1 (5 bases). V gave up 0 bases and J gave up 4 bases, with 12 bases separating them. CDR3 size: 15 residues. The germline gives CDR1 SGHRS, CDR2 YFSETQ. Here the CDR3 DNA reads TGCGCCAGCAGCTTGGTAGGGGCCGTATCAGATACGCAGTATTTT. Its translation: CASSLVGAVSDTQYF.

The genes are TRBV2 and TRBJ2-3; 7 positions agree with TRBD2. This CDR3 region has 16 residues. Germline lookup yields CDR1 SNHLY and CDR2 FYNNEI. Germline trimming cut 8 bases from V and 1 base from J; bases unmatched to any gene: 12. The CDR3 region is CASESGGSRGTDTQYF. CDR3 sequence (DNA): TGTGCCAGCGAATCAGGCGGGAGTAGAGGCACAGATACGCAGTATTTT. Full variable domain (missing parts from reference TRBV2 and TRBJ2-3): EPEVTQTPSHQVTQMGQEVILRCVPISNHLYFYWYRQILGQKVEFLVSFYNNEISEKSEIFDDQFSVERPDGSNFTLKIRSTKLEDSAMYFCASESGGSRGTDTQYFGPGTRLTVL.